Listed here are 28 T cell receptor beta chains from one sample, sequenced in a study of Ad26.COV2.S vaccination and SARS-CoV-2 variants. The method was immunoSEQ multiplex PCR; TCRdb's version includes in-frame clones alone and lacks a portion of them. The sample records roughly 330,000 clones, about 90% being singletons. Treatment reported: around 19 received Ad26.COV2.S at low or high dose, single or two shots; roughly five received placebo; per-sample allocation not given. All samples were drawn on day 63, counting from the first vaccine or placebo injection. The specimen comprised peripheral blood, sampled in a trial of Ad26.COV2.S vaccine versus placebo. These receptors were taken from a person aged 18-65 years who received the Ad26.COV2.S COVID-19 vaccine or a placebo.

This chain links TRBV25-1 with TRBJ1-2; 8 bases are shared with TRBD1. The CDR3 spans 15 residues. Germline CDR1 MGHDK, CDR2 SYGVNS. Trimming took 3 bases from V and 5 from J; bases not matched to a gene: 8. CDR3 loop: CASSDPGQGKYGYTF. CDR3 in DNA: TGTGCCAGCAGTGACCCCGGACAGGGAAAATATGGCTACACCTTC.

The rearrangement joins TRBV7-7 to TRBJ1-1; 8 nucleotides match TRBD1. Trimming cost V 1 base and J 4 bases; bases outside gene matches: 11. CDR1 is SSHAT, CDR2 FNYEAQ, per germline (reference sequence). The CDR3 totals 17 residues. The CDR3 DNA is TGTGCCAGCAGCTTAGGGAGCAATCAGGGGGCGGGCACTGAAGCTTTCTTT. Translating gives CASSLGSNQGAGTEAFF.

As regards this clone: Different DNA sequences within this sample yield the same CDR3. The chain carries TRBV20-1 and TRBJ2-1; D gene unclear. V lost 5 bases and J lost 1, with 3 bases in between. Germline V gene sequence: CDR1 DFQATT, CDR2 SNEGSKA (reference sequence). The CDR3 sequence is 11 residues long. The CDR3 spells CSAGSYNEQFF. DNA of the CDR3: TGCAGTGCTGGTTCCTACAATGAGCAGTTCTTC.

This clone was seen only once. The CDR3 is CAISESAGNTEAFF. The CDR3 DNA sequence: TGTGCCATCAGTGAGTCCGCAGGGAACACTGAAGCTTTCTTT. This chain uses TRBV10-3 with TRBJ1-1; D gene ambiguous. CDR3 length equals 14 residues. The germline V gene has CDR1 ENHRY and CDR2 SYGVKD. V lost 0 bases and J 1 base, leaving 6 bases between the germline ends.

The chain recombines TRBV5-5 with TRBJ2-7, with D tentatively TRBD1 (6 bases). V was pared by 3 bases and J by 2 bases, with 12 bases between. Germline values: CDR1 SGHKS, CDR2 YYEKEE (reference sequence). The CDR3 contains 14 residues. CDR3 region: CASSSYRETYEQYF. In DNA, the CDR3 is TGTGCCAGCAGCTCATACAGGGAAACCTACGAGCAGTACTTC.

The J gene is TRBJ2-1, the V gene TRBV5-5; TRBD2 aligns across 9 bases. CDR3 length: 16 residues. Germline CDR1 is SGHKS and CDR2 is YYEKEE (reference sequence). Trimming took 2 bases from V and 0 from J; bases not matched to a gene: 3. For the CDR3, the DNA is TGTGCCAGCAGCTTCCCGGGACTAGCCTCCTACAATGAGCAGTTCTTC. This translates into CASSFPGLASYNEQFF.

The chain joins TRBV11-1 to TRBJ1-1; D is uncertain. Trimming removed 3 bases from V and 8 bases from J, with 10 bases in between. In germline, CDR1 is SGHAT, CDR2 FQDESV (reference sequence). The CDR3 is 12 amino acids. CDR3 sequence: CASSLNAPEAFF. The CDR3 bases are TGTGCCAGCAGCTTGAACGCACCCGAAGCTTTCTTT.

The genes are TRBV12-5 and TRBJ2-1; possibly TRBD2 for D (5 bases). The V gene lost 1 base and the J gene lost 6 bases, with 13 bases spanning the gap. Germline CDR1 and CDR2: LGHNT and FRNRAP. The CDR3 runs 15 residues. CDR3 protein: CASGLGPTRSNEQFF. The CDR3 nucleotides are TGTGCTAGTGGTTTGGGCCCAACTAGATCCAATGAGCAGTTCTTC.

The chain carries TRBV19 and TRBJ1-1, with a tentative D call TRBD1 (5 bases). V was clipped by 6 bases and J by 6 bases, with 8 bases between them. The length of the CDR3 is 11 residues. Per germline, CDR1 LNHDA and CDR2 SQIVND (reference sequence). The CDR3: CASRTGSEAFF. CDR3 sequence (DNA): TGTGCCAGTAGAACAGGCTCTGAAGCTTTCTTT.

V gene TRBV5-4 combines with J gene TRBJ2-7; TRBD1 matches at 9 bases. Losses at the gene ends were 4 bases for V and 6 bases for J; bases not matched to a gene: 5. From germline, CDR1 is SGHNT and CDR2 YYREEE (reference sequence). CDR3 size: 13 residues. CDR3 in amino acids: CASSRDRAPEQYF. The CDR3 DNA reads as TGTGCCAGCAGCCGGGACAGGGCCCCCGAGCAGTACTTC.

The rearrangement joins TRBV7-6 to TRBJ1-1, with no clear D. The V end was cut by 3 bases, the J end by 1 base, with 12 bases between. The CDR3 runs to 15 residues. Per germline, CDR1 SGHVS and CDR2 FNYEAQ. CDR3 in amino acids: CASSFVPEWNTEAFF. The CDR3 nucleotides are TGTGCCAGCAGCTTTGTACCAGAATGGAACACTGAAGCTTTCTTT.

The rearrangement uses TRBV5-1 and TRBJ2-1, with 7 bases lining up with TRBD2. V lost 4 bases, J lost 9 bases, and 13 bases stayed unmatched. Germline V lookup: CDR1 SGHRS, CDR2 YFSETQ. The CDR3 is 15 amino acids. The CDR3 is CASSPEASGLGEQFF. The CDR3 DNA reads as TGCGCCAGCAGCCCCGAGGCTAGCGGTTTAGGTGAGCAGTTCTTC.

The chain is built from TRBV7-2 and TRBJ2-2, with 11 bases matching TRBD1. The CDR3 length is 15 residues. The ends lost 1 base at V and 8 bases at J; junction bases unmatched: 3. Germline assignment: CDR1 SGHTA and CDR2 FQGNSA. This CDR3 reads CASSLVGQGVGELFF. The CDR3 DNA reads TGTGCCAGCAGCTTAGTGGGACAGGGGGTTGGGGAGCTGTTTTTT.

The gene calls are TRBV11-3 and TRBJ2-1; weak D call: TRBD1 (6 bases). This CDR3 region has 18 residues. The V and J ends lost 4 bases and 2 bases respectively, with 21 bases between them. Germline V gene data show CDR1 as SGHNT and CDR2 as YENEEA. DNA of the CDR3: TGTGCCAGCAGCTCCCGGCGGCCCCCAGGGACACCCTACAATGAGCAGTTCTTC. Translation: CASSSRRPPGTPYNEQFF.

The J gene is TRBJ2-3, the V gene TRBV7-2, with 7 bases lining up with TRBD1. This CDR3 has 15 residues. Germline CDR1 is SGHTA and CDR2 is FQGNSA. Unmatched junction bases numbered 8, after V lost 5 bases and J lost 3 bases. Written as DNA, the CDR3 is TGTGCCAGCAGCCACCCGAGGGACAGAACAGATACGCAGTATTTT. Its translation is CASSHPRDRTDTQYF.

The CDR3 region is CASSQDAGPEAFF. In DNA form, the CDR3 reads TGTGCCAGCAGCCAAGATGCGGGTCCTGAAGCTTTCTTT. This rearrangement joins TRBV3-1 (or the pseudogene TRBV3-2) to TRBJ1-1; D is ambiguous. The CDR3 has 13 amino acids. V was trimmed by 0 bases and J by 6 bases, leaving 8 bases between them. Germline V lookup: CDR1 LGHDT, CDR2 YNNKEL (reference sequence).

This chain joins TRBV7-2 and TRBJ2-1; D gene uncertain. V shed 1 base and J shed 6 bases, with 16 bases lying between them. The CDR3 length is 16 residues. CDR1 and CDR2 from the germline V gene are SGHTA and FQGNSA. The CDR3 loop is CASSLDHGRIFNEQFF. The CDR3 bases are TGTGCCAGCAGCTTAGACCACGGTAGGATTTTCAATGAGCAGTTCTTC.

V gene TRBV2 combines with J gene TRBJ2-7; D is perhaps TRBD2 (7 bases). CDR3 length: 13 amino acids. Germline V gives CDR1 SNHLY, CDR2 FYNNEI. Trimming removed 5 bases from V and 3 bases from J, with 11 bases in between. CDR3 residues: CASSLGGLYEQYF. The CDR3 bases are TGTGCCAGCAGTCTGGGGGGGCTCTACGAGCAGTACTTC.

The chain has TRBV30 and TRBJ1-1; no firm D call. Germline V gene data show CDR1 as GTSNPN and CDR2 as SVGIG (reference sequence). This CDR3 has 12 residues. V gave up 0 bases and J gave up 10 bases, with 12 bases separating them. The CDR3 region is CAWSVGPAVAFF. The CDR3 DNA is TGTGCCTGGAGTGTCGGGCCCGCCGTAGCTTTCTTT.

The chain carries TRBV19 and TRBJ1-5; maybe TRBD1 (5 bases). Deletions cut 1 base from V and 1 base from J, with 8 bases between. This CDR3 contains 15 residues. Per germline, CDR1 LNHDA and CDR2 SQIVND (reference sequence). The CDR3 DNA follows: TGTGCCAGTAGTATAGTCCCAGGGAGCAATCAGCCCCAGCATTTT. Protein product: CASSIVPGSNQPQHF.

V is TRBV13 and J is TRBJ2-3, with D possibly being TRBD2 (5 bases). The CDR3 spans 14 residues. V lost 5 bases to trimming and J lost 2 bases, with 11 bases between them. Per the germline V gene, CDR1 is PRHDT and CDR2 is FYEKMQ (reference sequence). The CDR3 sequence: CASSRAGHTDTQYF. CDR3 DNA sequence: TGTGCCAGCAGCCGGGCGGGTCACACAGATACGCAGTATTTT. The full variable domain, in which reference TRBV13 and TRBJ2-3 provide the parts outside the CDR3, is AAGVIQSPRHLIKEKRETATLKCYPIPRHDTVYWYQQGPGQDPQFLISFYEKMQSDKGSIPDRFSAQQFSDYHSELNMSSLELGDSALYFCASSRAGHTDTQYFGPGTRLTVL.

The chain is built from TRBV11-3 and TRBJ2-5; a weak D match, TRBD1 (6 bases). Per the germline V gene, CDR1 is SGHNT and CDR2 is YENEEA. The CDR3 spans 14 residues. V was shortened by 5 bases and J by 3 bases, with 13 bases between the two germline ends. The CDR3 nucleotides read TGTGCCAGCAGCCCAGGGACATTCGAAGAGACCCAGTACTTC. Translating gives CASSPGTFEETQYF.

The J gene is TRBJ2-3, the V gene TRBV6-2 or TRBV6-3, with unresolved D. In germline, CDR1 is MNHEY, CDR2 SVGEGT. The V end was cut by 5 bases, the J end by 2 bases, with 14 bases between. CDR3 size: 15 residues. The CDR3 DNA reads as TGTGCCAGCAGTATTTTCCAGAGAATCACAGATACGCAGTATTTT. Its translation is CASSIFQRITDTQYF.

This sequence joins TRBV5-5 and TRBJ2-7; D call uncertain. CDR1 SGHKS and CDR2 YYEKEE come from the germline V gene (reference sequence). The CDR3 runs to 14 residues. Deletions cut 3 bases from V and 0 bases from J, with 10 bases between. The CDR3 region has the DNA TGTGCCAGCAGCTCGGTTTTAAGCTCCTACGAGCAGTACGTC. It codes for CASSSVLSSYEQYV.

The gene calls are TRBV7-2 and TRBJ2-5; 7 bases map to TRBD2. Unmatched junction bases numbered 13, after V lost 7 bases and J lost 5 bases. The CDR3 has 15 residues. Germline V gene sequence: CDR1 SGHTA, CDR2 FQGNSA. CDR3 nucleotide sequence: TGTGCCAGCATACTCTTAAATAGCGGGCAGGAGACCCAGTACTTC. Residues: CASILLNSGQETQYF. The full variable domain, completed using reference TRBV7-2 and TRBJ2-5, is GAGVSQSPSNKVTEKGKDVELRCDPISGHTALYWYRQSLGQGLEFLIYFQGNSAPDKSGLPSDRFSAERTGGSVSTLTIQRTQQEDSAVYLCASILLNSGQETQYFGPGTRLLVL.

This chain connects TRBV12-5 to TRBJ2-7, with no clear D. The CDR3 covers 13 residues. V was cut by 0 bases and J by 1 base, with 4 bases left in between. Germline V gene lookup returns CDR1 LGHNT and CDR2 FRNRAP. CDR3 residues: CASGLVSSYEQYF. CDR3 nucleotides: TGTGCTAGTGGTTTGGTGTCTTCCTACGAGCAGTACTTC.

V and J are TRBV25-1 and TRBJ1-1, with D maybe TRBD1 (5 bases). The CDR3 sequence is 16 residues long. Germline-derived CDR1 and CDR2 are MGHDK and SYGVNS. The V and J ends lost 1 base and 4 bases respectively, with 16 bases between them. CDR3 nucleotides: TGTGCCAGCAGTGAATTGGGCGGCAGGGAATTCACTGAAGCTTTCTTT. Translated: CASSELGGREFTEAFF.

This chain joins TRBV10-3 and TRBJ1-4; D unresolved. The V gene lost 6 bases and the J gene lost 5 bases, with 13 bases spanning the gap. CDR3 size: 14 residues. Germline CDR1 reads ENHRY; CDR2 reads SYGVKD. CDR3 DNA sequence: TGTGCCATCAGGGGTGGACTGATAAATGAAAAACTGTTTTTT. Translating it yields CAIRGGLINEKLFF.